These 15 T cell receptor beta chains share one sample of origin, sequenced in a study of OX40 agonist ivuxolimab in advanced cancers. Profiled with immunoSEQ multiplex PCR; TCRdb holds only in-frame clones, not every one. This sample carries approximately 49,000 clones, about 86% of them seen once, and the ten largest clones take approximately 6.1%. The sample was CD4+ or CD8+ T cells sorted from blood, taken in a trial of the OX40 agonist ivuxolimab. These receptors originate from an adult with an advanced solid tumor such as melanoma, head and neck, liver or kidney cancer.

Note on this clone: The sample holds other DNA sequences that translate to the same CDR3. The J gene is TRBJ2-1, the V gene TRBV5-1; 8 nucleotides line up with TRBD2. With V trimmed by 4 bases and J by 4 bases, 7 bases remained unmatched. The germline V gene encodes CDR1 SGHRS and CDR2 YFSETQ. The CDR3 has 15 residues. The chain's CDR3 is CASSPGGLGYNEQFF. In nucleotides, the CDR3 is TGCGCCAGCAGCCCGGGGGGGCTGGGATACAATGAGCAGTTCTTC.

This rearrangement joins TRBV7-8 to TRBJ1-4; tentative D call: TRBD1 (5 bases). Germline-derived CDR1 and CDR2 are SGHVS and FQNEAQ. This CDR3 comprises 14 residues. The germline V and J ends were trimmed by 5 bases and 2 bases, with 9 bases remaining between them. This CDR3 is CASSPGSTNEKLFF. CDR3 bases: TGTGCCAGCAGCCCAGGGAGCACTAATGAAAAACTGTTTTTT.

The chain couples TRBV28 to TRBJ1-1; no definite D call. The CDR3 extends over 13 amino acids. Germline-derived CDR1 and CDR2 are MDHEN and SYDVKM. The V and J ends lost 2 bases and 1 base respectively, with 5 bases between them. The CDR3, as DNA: TGTGCCAGCAGTTTAGCGGAGAACACTGAAGCTTTCTTT. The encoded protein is CASSLAENTEAFF.

The CDR3 DNA follows: TGTGCCAGTAGTATTTACGGGGGGAACAATGAGCAGTTCTTC. Its translation is CASSIYGGNNEQFF. The rearrangement links TRBV19 to TRBJ2-1; TRBD2 matches at 7 bases. V lost 3 bases and J lost 5; bases outside the gene matches: 4. This CDR3 is 14 amino acids long. The germline gives CDR1 LNHDA, CDR2 SQIVND (reference sequence). Variable domain in full (rest from reference TRBV19 and TRBJ2-1): DGGITQSPKYLFRKEGQNVTLSCEQNLNHDAMYWYRQDPGQGLRLIYYSQIVNDFQKGDIAEGYSVSREKKESFPLTVTSAQKNPTAFYLCASSIYGGNNEQFFGPGTRLTVL.

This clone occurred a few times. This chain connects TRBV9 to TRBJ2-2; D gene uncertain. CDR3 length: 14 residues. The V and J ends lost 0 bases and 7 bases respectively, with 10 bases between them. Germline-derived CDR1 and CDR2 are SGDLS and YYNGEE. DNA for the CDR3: TGTGCCAGCAGCGTAGATAGGGCGGACGGGGAGCTGTTTTTT. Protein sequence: CASSVDRADGELFF.

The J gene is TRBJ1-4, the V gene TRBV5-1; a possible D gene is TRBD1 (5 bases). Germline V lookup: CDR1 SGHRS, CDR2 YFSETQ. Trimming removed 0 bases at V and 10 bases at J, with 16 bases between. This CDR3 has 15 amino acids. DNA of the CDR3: TGCGCCAGCAGCTTGGCCCTGGGCAGGGAAGGAAAACTGTTTTTT. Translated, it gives CASSLALGREGKLFF.

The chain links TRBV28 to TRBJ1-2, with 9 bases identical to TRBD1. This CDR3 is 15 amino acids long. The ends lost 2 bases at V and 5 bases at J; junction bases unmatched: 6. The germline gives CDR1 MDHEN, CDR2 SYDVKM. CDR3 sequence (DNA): TGTGCCAGCAGTTTACTTGGACAGGGGCCATATGGCTACACCTTC. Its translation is CASSLLGQGPYGYTF.

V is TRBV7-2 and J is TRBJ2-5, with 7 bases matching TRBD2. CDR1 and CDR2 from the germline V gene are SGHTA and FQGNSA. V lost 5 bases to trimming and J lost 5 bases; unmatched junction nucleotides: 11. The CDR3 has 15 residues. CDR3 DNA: TGTGCCAGCAGCACGAGCGGGGTCACGGGGGAGACCCAGTACTTC. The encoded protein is CASSTSGVTGETQYF.

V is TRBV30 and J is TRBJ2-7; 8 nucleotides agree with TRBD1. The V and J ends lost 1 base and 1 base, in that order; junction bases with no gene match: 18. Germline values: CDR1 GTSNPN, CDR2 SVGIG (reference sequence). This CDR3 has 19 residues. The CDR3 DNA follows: TGTGCCTGGAGTGGTCGCGAGAGCTCGACAGGGGCAGAATCCTACGAGCAGTACTTC. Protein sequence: CAWSGRESSTGAESYEQYF.

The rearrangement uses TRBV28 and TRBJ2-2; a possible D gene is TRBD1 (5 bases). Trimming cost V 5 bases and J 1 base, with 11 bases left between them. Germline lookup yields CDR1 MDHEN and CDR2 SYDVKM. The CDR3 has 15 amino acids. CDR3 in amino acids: CASSQGVLNTGELFF. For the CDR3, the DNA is TGTGCCAGCAGTCAAGGGGTACTGAACACCGGGGAGCTGTTTTTT.

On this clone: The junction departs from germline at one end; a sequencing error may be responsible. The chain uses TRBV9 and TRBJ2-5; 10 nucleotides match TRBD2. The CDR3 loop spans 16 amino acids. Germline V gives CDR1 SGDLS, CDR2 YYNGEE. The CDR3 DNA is TGTGCCTGCAGCGGTAGCGGGGGGACCTACCAAGAGACCCAGTACTTC. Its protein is CACSGSGGTYQETQYF.

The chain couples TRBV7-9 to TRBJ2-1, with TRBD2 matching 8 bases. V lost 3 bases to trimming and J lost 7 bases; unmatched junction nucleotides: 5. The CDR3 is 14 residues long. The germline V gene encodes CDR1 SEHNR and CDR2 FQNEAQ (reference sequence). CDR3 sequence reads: CASSLGLGGNEQFF. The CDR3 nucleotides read TGTGCCAGCAGCTTGGGACTAGGGGGAAATGAGCAGTTCTTC.

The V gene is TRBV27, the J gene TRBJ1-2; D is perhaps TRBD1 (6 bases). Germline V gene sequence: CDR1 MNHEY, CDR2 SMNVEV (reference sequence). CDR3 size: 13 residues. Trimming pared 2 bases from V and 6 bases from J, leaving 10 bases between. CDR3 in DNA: TGTGCCAGCAGTTTAACAGGGATGGATGGCTACACCTTC. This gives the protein CASSLTGMDGYTF.

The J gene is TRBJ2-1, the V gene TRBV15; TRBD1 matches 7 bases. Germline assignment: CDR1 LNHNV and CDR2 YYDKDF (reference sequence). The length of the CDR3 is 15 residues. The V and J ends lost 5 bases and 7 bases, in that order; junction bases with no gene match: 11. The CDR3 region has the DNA TGTGCCACCAGCTTGGGACAGATGATTGGGAATGAGCAGTTCTTC. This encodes CATSLGQMIGNEQFF.

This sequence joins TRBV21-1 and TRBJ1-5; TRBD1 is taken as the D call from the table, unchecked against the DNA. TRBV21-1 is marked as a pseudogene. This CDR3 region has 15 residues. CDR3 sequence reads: CASSKADRGNQPQHF. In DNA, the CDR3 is TGTGCCAGCAGCAAAGCGGACAGGGGTAATCAGCCCCAGCATTTT.